This is a list of T cell receptor beta chains from one sample in a study of shared clonotypes between healthy human individuals. This table comes from immunoSEQ multiplex PCR, and its TCRdb copy is limited to in-frame clones, with some not included. Among over 2 million clones, 85% to 95% were seen once, and the ten largest hold 0.3% to 0.4%. The material sequenced was naive CD4+ T cells from PBMCs. These receptors were collected from a man between 18 and 29 years old in good health. Some clones in this sample may be carry-over from other donors' samples. Both conserved end residues are part of each CDR3. D genes are given only for firm matches. Not all rows give a size; the values are once, few, many and, for expanded clones, a class.

>TRBJ2-1|TRBV7-2|NA|NA
TGTGCCAGCAGCACTGGGGCTCTGTACGAGAGTGAGCAGTTCTTC
CASSTGALYESEQFF
>TRBJ2-1|TRBV5-4|NA|NA
TGTGCCAGCAGCTCTACGAGTCGTTACAATGAGCAGTTCTTC
CASSSTSRYNEQFF
>TRBJ2-1|TRBV27|NA|NA
TGTGCCAGCAGTTCGACTAGAAGCTCCTACAATGAGCAGTTCTTC
CASSSTRSSYNEQFF
>TRBJ2-5|TRBV2|NA|NA
TGTGCCAGCAGCTATGCAGGGGCCTGGGAGACCCAGTACTTC
CASSYAGAWETQYF
>TRBJ2-1|TRBV7-2|NA|NA
TGTGCCACCGGGACCGGACAGCCTGGGGGTAATGAGCAGTTCTTC
CATGTGQPGGNEQFF
>TRBJ1-3|TRBV19|NA|NA
TGTGCCAGTAGTTCTGCAGCTGGAAACACCATATATTTT
CASSSAAGNTIYF
>TRBJ1-1|TRBV27|NA|NA
TGTGCCAGCAGTTTGGCGACTGCGAACACTGAAGCTTTCTTT
CASSLATANTEAFF
>TRBJ2-1|TRBV6-5|TRBD1|once
TGTGCCAGCAGTCCAATCAGGGGGCCCTACAATGAGCAGTTCTTC
CASSPIRGPYNEQFF
>TRBJ1-4|TRBV6-1|TRBD1|NA
TGTGCCAGCAGTGTAAACAGGGGGGAAAAACTGTTTTTT
CASSVNRGEKLFF
>TRBJ1-2|TRBV6-5|TRBD1|NA
TGTGCCAGCAGGAATGACAGGGAAGGTGGCTACACCTTC
CASRNDREGGYTF
>TRBJ2-1|TRBV18|NA|NA
TGTGCCAGCTCGCAATCCCCTCTCAATGAGCAGTTCTTC
CASSQSPLNEQFF
>TRBJ2-1|TRBV2|NA|NA
TGTGCCAGCAGTAAGGGGCGCTCCTACAATGAGCAGTTCTTC
CASSKGRSYNEQFF
>TRBJ1-5|TRBV6-5|NA|NA
TGTGCCAGCAGTTACCTGGCAGACAGCCAGCCCCAGCATTTT
CASSYLADSQPQHF
>TRBJ2-2|TRBV13|NA|NA
TGTGCCAGCTACCTTCCGGGGTCCACCGGGGAGCTGTTTTTT
CASYLPGSTGELFF
>TRBJ2-7|TRBV6-6|NA|NA
TGTGCCAGCAGTTCTCGCAGTAGCTCCTACGAGCAGTACTTC
CASSSRSSSYEQYF
>TRBJ1-5|TRBV30|TRBD1|NA
TGTGCCTGGAGTAAACAGGGGACCCAGCCCCAGCATTTT
CAWSKQGTQPQHF
>TRBJ2-1|TRBV5-1|TRBD2|NA
TGCGCCAGCACCCGTTTAGCGGGCGCCTACAATGAGCAGTTCTTC
CASTRLAGAYNEQFF
>TRBJ2-7|TRBV27|TRBD2|once
TGTGCCAGCTCCTCAGGGCTAGCGGGGTTCGTCGAGCAGTACTTC
CASSSGLAGFVEQYF
>TRBJ2-1|TRBV7-3|NA|NA
TGTGCCAGCAGAGCTAGCATTTCCAATGAGCAGTTCTTC
CASRASISNEQFF
>TRBJ2-5|TRBV30|TRBD2|NA
TGTGCCTGGAGTGTATATCGGACTAGTATAGAGACCCAGTACTTC
CAWSVYRTSIETQYF
>TRBJ2-3|TRBV28|NA|NA
TGTGCCAGCAGTTTGGCGGGCCGCGATACGCAGTATTTT
CASSLAGRDTQYF
>TRBJ2-5|TRBV5-1|NA|NA
TGCGCCAGCAGCCCACAGGGATGGGAGACCCAGTACTTC
CASSPQGWETQYF
>TRBJ2-7|TRBV5-4|TRBD1|NA
TGTGCCAGCAACCCGAGGGGACAGGGGGGCGAGCAGTACTTC
CASNPRGQGGEQYF
>TRBJ2-1|TRBV9|TRBD2|NA
TGTGCCAGCAGCGTAGGGAGACTAGCGGACAATGAGCAGTTCTTC
CASSVGRLADNEQFF
>TRBJ2-3|TRBV5-4|NA|NA
TGTGCCAGCAGCTCGGCAGACAGCACAGATACGCAGTATTTT
CASSSADSTDTQYF
>TRBJ2-7|TRBV27|NA|NA
TGTGCCAGCAGTTTATATCCGGGGAGCACCTACGAGCAGTACTTC
CASSLYPGSTYEQYF
>TRBJ2-3|TRBV6-4|NA|NA
TGTGCCAGCATGCCGGGACTGATCACAGATACGCAGTATTTT
CASMPGLITDTQYF
>TRBJ1-3|TRBV7-4|NA|NA
TGTGCCAGCAGCAAGCCGGGGGCTGGAAACACCATATATTTT
CASSKPGAGNTIYF
>TRBJ2-5|TRBV7-8|TRBD2|NA
TGTGCCAGCAGCTTAGTAGAACTAGCGGAGAAGACCCAGTACTTC
CASSLVELAEKTQYF
>TRBJ1-4|TRBV28|TRBD1|NA
TGTGCCAGCAGTGAACCGGGACAGGGTAATGAAAAACTGTTTTTT
CASSEPGQGNEKLFF
>TRBJ2-1|TRBV5-1|NA|NA
TGCGCCAGCAGCTTGGGCCCAGGGACTGGCTACAATGAGCAGTTCTTC
CASSLGPGTGYNEQFF
>TRBJ2-7|TRBV7-6|NA|NA
TGTGCCAGCAGCTTAGGTCGAGGGTACGAGCAGTACTTC
CASSLGRGYEQYF
>TRBJ1-1|TRBV6-1|TRBD1|few
TGTGCCAGCAGTGAACAGGGGGAGGTGGGGACTGAAGCTTTCTTT
CASSEQGEVGTEAFF
>TRBJ1-6|TRBV9|NA|NA
TGTGCCAGCAGCGCGGACAGTTCACCCCTCCACTTT
CASSADSSPLHF
>TRBJ1-4|TRBV5-1|NA|NA
TGCGCCAGCAAGGGACGGCCTAATGAAAAACTGTTTTTT
CASKGRPNEKLFF
>TRBJ1-2|TRBV14|TRBD1|NA
TGTGCCAGCAGCCTCGACAGGGAGCCTTATGGCTACACCTTC
CASSLDREPYGYTF
>TRBJ1-2|TRBV5-4|NA|NA
TGTGCCAGCAGCCCGAGGGGGGTTGCTAACTATGGCTACACCTTC
CASSPRGVANYGYTF
>TRBJ2-1|TRBV27|NA|NA
TGTGCCAGCAGTTTTCGAAGAGCCCGGGAGTTCTACAATGAGCAGTTCTTC
CASSFRRAREFYNEQFF
>TRBJ1-2|TRBV25-1|TRBD1|NA
TGTGCCAGCAGTGATTCTCACAGGGGAAACTATGGCTACACCTTC
CASSDSHRGNYGYTF
>TRBJ1-2|TRBV6-6|NA|NA
TGTGCCAGCAGTTACTACCGGGAAGGCTATGGCTACACCTTC
CASSYYREGYGYTF
>TRBJ2-2|TRBV28|TRBD2|once
TGTGCCAGCGCCACTAGCGGGAGGGTCGGGGAGCTGTTTTTT
CASATSGRVGELFF
>TRBJ2-7|TRBV4-3|NA|NA
TGCGCCAGCAGCGACGTTTACCTAGCGAAGGACGAGCAGTACTTC
CASSDVYLAKDEQYF
>TRBJ2-2|TRBV5-1|NA|once
TGCGCCAGCAGCTTGGGACAGCCAGGCACCGGGGAGCTGTTTTTT
CASSLGQPGTGELFF
>TRBJ2-2|TRBV28|NA|NA
TGTGCCAGCAGTCCACCTTCCGGGGAGCTGTTTTTT
CASSPPSGELFF
>TRBJ1-1|TRBV4-3|NA|NA
TGCGCCAGCAGCCAAGTCGGGGTGAACACTGAAGCTTTCTTT
CASSQVGVNTEAFF
>TRBJ1-1|TRBV4-1|NA|NA
TGCGCCAGCGCCCCGGGGTTGAGGAACACTGAAGCTTTCTTT
CASAPGLRNTEAFF
>TRBJ2-2|TRBV5-1|NA|NA
TGCGCCAGCAGCTACGGTGGTAACCGGGAGCTGTTTTTT
CASSYGGNRELFF
>TRBJ1-2|TRBV15|NA|NA
TGTGCCACCAGCCCAATGGGGCAGACGTCCAACTATGGCTACACCTTC
CATSPMGQTSNYGYTF